These 9 T cell receptor beta chains originate from one sample sequenced in a study of shared clonotypes between healthy human individuals. Positively selected for CCR7, the CD45RO-negative cells used as naive CD8 cells excluded terminally differentiated effector memory CD45RA+ cells. Generated by immunoSEQ multiplex PCR, the TCRdb table keeps only in-frame clones and is missing some. The sample shows roughly 2.1 million clones, more than 85% of them seen only once. Sequenced input: naive CD8+ T cells from PBMCs. The receptors shown here come from a man younger than 35 in good health. Some clones in this sample may be carry-over from other donors' samples.

The rearrangement joins TRBV27 to TRBJ2-5; D is unclear. Per germline, CDR1 MNHEY and CDR2 SMNVEV (reference sequence). Trimming took 4 bases from V and 2 from J, leaving 8 bases between them. This CDR3 has 13 amino acids. CDR3 loop: CASSSPGQETQYF. The DNA of the CDR3 is TGTGCCAGCAGTTCTCCTGGTCAAGAGACCCAGTACTTC.

The chain links TRBV29-1 to TRBJ1-3, with D unresolved. V was pared by 4 bases and J by 2 bases, with 12 bases between. The germline V gene encodes CDR1 SQVTM and CDR2 ANQGSEA. The CDR3 covers 14 residues. This CDR3 is CSVVGGVAGNTIYF. In nucleotides, the CDR3 is TGCAGCGTTGTGGGTGGAGTAGCTGGAAACACCATATATTTT.

The chain has TRBV14 and TRBJ2-3, with D unclear. Between the trimmed V and J ends, which lost 1 base and 8 bases, there was a span of 13 bases. The CDR3 extends over 14 amino acids. Germline V gives CDR1 SGHDN, CDR2 FVKESK. CDR3 DNA: TGTGCCAGCAGCCAAGCCTCGGCCCCCGCTACGCAGTATTTT. Protein: CASSQASAPATQYF. The full variable domain, completed using reference TRBV14 and TRBJ2-3, is EAGVTQFPSHSVIEKGQTVTLRCDPISGHDNLYWYRRVMGKEIKFLLHFVKESKQDESGMPNNRFLAERTGGTYSTLKVQPAELEDSGVYFCASSQASAPATQYFGPGTRLTVL.

The CDR3 here is CASSWGGNQPQHF. The CDR3 DNA is TGTGCCAGCAGTTGGGGGGGCAATCAGCCCCAGCATTTT. This rearrangement joins TRBV7-6 to TRBJ1-5; tentative D call: TRBD1 (5 bases). V lost 6 bases and J 2 bases, leaving 8 bases between the germline ends. In germline, CDR1 is SGHVS, CDR2 FNYEAQ. CDR3 length: 13 amino acids.

The table lists this clone with a count of one. The rearrangement links TRBV4-3 to TRBJ2-1, with 11 bases lining up with TRBD2. The ends lost 6 bases at V and 4 bases at J; junction bases unmatched: 5. The CDR3 runs 15 residues. The V gene's germline CDR1 is LGHNA and CDR2 YSLEER. For the CDR3, the DNA is TGCGCCAGCAGATCGGGACTAGCGGTTTACAATGAGCAGTTCTTC. Amino acids: CASRSGLAVYNEQFF.

DNA for the CDR3: TGTGCCAGCAGTTTTTATAGCGGGAGTGGGGAAGATACGCAGTATTTT. This gives the protein CASSFYSGSGEDTQYF. The chain joins TRBV27 to TRBJ2-3; 9 positions match TRBD2. Trimming removed 3 bases from V and 5 bases from J; junction bases left unmatched: 9. Germline V gene lookup returns CDR1 MNHEY and CDR2 SMNVEV (reference sequence). The CDR3 is 16 residues long.

This chain uses TRBV9 with TRBJ2-1, with TRBD2 matching 8 bases. V was pared by 3 bases and J by 8 bases, with 10 bases of the junction left unmatched. The CDR3 has 15 amino acids. From germline, CDR1 is SGDLS and CDR2 YYNGEE. CDR3: CASSGSGTRRDEQFF. For the CDR3, the DNA is TGTGCCAGCAGCGGCTCCGGGACTAGGAGGGATGAGCAGTTCTTC.

The chain links TRBV28 to TRBJ2-5; D may correspond to TRBD1 or TRBD2 (5 bases each). Germline loops: CDR1 MDHEN, CDR2 SYDVKM. The CDR3 is 14 residues long. The V and J ends lost 3 bases and 1 base respectively, with 9 bases between them. CDR3 protein: CASSFRDRQETQYF. The CDR3 nucleotides are TGTGCCAGCAGTTTCCGGGACCGCCAAGAGACCCAGTACTTC.

The chain employs TRBV7-8 and TRBJ2-3, with 8 bases fitting TRBD2. This CDR3 contains 14 residues. Trimming took 5 bases from V and 2 from J; bases not matched to a gene: 3. Germline CDR1 reads SGHVS; CDR2 reads FQNEAQ. The CDR3: CASSPRGVTDTQYF. CDR3 nucleotides: TGTGCCAGCAGCCCGCGGGGGGTCACAGATACGCAGTATTTT.